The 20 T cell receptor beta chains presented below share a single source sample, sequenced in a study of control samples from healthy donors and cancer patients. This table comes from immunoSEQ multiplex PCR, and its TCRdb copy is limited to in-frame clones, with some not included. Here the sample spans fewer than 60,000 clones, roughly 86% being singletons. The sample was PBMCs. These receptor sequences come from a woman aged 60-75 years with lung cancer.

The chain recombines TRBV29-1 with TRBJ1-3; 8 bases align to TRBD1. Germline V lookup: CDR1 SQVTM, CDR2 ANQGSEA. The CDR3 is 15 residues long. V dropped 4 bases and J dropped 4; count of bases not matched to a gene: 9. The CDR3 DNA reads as TGCAGCGTTGGGGATGCAGGGGGCTCCGGAAACACCATATATTTT. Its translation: CSVGDAGGSGNTIYF.

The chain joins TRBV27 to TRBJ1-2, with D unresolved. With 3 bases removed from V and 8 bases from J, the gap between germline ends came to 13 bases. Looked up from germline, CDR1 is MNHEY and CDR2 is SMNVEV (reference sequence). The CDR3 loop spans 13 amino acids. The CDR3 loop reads CASSFGALGGYTF. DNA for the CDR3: TGTGCCAGCAGTTTCGGAGCTCTGGGGGGCTACACCTTC.

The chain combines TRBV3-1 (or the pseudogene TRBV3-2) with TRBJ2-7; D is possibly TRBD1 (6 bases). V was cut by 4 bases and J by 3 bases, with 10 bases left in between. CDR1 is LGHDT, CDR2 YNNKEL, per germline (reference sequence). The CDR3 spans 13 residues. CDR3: CASSPLGGYEQYF. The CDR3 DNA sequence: TGTGCCAGCAGCCCCTTAGGGGGCTACGAGCAGTACTTC.

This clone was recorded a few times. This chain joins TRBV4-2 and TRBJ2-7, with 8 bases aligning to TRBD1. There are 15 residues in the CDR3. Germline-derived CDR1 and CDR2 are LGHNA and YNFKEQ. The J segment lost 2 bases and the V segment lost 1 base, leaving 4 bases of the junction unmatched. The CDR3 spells CASSQGPGGPYEQYF. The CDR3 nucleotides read TGTGCCAGCAGCCAAGGCCCAGGGGGCCCCTACGAGCAGTACTTC.

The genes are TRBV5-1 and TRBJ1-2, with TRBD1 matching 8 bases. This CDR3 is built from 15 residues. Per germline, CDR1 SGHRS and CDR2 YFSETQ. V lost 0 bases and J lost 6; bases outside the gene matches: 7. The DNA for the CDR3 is TGCGCCAGCAGCTTGGCATCAGGGGGCTTGGATGGCTACACCTTC. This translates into CASSLASGGLDGYTF.

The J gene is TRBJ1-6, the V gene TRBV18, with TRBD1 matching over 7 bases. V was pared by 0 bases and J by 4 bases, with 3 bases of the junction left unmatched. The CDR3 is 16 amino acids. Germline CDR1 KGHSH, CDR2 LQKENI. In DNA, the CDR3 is TGTGCCAGCTCACCACCGGCCAGGGGGTATAATTCACCCCTCCACTTT. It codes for CASSPPARGYNSPLHF.

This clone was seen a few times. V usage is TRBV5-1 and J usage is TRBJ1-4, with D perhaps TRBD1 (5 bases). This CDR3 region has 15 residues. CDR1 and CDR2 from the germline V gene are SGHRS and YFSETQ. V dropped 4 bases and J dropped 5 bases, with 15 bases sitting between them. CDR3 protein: CASSEAAGLNEKLFF. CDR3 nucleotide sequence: TGCGCCAGCAGCGAGGCTGCGGGACTGAATGAAAAACTGTTTTTT.

In DNA, the CDR3 is TGTGCCAGCAGCAGGGGGCAGAGCACTGAAGCTTTCTTT. Its translation is CASSRGQSTEAFF. The genes are TRBV13 and TRBJ1-1, with TRBD1 matching over 7 bases. The V gene end was trimmed by 5 bases and the J gene end by 4 bases; junction bases not matched to a gene: 4. The germline CDR1 and CDR2 sequences are PRHDT and FYEKMQ (reference sequence). The CDR3 covers 13 residues.

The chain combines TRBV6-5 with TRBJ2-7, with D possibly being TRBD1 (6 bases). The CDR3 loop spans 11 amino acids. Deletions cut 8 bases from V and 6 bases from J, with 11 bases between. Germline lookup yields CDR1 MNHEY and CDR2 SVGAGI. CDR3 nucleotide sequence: TGTGCCAGCGGGGGCCCCCGCGAGCAGTACTTC. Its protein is CASGGPREQYF.

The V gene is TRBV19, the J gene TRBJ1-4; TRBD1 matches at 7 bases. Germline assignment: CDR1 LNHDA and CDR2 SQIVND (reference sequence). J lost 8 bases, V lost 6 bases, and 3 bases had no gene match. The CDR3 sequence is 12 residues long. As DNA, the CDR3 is TGTGCCAGTAGGAGACAGGGCGAAAAACTGTTTTTT. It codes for CASRRQGEKLFF.

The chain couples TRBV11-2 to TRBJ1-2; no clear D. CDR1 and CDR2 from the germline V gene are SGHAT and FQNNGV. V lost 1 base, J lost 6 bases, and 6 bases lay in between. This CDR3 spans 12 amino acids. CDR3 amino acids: CASSLVGNGYTF. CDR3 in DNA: TGTGCCAGCAGCTTAGTCGGCAATGGCTACACCTTC.

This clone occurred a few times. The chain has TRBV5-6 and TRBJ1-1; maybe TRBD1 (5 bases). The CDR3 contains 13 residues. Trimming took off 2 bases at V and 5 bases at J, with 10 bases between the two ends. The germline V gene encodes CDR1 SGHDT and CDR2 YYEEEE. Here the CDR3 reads CASSFRWGTEAFF. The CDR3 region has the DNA TGTGCCAGCAGCTTCCGATGGGGGACTGAAGCTTTCTTT.

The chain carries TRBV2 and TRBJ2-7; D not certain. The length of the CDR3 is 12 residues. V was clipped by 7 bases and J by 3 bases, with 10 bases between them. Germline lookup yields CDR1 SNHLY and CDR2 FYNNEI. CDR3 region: CASKVLLYEQYF. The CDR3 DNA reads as TGTGCCAGCAAGGTTCTACTCTACGAGCAGTACTTC.

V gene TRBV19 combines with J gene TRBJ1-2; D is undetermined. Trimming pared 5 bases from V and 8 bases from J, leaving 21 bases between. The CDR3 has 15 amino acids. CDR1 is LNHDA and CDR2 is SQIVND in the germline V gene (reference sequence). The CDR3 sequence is CASSQREGAPRGYTF. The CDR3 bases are TGTGCCAGTAGTCAGAGGGAGGGCGCCCCTCGGGGCTACACCTTC.

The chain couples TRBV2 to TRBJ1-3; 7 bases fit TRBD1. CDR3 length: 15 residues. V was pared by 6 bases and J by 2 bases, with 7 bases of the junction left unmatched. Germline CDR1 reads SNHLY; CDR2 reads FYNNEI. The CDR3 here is CASSVLQGTGNTIYF. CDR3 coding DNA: TGTGCCAGCAGCGTCCTACAGGGGACTGGAAACACCATATATTTT.

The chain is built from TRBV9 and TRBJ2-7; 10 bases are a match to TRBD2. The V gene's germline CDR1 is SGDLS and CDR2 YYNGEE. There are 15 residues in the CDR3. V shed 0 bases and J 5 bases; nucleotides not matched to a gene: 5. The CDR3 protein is CASSVDLAGVNEQYF. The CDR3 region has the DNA TGTGCCAGCAGCGTAGACCTAGCGGGAGTCAACGAGCAGTACTTC.

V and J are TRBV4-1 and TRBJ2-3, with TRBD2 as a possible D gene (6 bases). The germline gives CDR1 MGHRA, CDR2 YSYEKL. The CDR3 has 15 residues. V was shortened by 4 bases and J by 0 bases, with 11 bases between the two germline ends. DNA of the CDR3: TGCGCCAGCAGCCCAGGACTAACTAGCACAGATACGCAGTATTTT. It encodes CASSPGLTSTDTQYF.

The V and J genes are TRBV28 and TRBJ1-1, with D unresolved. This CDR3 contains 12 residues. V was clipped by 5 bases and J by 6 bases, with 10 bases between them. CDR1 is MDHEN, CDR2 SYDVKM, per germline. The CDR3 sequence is CASSPNYPEAFF. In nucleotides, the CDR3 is TGTGCCAGCAGTCCTAATTATCCTGAAGCTTTCTTT.

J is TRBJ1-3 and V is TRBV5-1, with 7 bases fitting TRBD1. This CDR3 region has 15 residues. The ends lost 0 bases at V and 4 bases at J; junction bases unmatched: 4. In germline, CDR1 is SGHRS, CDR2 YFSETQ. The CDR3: CASSLGQGDGNTIYF. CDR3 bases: TGCGCCAGCAGCTTGGGACAGGGCGACGGAAACACCATATATTTT.

The CDR3 bases are TGTGCCAGCAGCCCCGATAGCAATCAGCCCCAGCATTTT. Its translation: CASSPDSNQPQHF. This chain uses TRBV2 with TRBJ1-5, with D uncertain. Trimming took 6 bases from V and 0 from J, leaving 6 bases between them. Germline CDR1 is SNHLY and CDR2 is FYNNEI. This CDR3 is 13 amino acids long. Looking up the rest from reference TRBV2 and TRBJ1-5 gives the full variable domain: EPEVTQTPSHQVTQMGQEVILRCVPISNHLYFYWYRQILGQKVEFLVSFYNNEISEKSEIFDDQFSVERPDGSNFTLKIRSTKLEDSAMYFCASSPDSNQPQHFGDGTRLSIL.